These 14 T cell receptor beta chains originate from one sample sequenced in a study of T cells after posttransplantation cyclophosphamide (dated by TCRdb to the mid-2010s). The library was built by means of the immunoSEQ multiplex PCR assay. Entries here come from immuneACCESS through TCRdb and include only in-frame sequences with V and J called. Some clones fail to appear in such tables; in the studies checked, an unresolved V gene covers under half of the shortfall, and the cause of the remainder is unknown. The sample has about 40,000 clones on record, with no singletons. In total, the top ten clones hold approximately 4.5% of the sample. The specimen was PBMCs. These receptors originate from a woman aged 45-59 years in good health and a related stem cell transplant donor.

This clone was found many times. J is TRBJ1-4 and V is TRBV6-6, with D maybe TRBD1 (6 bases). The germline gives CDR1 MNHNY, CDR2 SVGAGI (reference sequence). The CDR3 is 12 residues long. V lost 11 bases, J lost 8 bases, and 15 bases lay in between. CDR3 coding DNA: TGTGCCTCGATTGCAGGGGAGGAAAAACTGTTTTTT. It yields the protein CASIAGEEKLFF.

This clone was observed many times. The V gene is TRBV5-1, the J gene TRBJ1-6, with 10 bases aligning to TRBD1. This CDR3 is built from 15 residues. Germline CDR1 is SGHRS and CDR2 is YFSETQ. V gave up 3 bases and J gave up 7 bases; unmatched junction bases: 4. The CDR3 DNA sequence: TGCGCCAGCAGCTGGGGGACAGGGGAGAATTCACCCCTCCACTTT. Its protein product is CASSWGTGENSPLHF. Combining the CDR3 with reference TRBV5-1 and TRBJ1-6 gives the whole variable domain KAGVTQTPRYLIKTRGQQVTLSCSPISGHRSVSWYQQTPGQGLQFLFEYFSETQRNKGNFPGRFSGRQFSNSRSEMNVSTLELGDSALYLCASSWGTGENSPLHFGNGTRLTVT.

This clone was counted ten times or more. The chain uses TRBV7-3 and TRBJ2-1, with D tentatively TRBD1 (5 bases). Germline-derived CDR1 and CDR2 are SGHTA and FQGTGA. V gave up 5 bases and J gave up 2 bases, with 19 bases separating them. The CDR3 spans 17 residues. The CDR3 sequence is CASSQLLTVPTYNEQFF. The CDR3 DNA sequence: TGTGCCAGCAGCCAGTTACTGACAGTTCCAACCTACAATGAGCAGTTCTTC.

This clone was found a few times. The CDR3 is CASSPQGGVFAEAFF. The CDR3, as DNA: TGTGCCAGCTCACCACAGGGAGGGGTCTTCGCTGAAGCTTTCTTT. This chain connects TRBV18 to TRBJ1-1; the D gene is possibly TRBD1 (5 bases). The CDR3 totals 15 residues. Per germline, CDR1 KGHSH and CDR2 LQKENI. The V and J ends lost 1 base and 6 bases respectively, with 15 bases between them.

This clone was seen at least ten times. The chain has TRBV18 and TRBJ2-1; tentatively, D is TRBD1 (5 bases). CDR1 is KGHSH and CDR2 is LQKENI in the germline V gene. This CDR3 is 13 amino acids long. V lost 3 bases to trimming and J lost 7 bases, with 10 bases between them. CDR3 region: CASSPPGLNEQFF. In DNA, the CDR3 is TGTGCCAGCTCACCCCCAGGGTTGAATGAGCAGTTCTTC.

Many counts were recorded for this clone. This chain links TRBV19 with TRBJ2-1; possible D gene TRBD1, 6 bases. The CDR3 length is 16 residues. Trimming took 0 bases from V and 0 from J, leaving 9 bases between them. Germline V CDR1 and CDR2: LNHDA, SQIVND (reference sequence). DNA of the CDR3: TGTGCCAGTAGTATAGATAGGGGGACCTCCTACAATGAGCAGTTCTTC. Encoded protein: CASSIDRGTSYNEQFF.

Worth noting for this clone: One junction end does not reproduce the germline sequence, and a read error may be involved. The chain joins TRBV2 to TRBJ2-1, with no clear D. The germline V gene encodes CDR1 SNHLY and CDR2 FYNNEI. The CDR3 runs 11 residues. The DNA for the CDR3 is TGTGTCAGCAGTGTCAGCAATGAGCAGTTCTTC. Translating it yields CVSSVSNEQFF.

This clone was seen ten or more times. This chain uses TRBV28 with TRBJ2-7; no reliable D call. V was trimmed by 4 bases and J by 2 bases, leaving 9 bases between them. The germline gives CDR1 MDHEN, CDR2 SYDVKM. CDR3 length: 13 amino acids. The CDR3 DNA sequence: TGTGCCAGCAGTTCCATCGGTACCTACGAGCAGTACTTC. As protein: CASSSIGTYEQYF.

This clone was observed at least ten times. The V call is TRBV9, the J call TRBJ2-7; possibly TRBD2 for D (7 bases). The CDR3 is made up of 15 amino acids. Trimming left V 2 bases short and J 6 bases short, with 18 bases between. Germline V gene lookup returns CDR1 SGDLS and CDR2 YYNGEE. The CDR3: CASSVGGGAYTEQYF. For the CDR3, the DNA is TGTGCCAGCAGCGTTGGAGGGGGGGCCTATACCGAGCAGTACTTC.

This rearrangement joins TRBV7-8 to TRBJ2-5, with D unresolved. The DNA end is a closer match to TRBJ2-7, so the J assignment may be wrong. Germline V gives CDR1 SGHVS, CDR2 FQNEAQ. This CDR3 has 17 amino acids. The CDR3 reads CASSLISAPFQTYEQYF. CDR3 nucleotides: TGTGCCAGCAGCTTAATTTCCGCCCCGTTCCAAACCTACGAGCAGTACTTC.

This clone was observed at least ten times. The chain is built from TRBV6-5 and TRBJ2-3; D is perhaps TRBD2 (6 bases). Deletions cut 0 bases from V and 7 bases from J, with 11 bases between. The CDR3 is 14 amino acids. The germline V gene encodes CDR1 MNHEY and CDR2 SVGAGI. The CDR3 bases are TGTGCCAGCAGTTACTCGGGGGGATCCTATACGCAGTATTTT. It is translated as CASSYSGGSYTQYF.

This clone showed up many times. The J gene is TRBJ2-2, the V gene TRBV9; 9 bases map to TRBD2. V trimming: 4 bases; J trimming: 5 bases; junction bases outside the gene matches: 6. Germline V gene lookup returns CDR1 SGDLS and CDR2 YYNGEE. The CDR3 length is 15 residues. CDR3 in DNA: TGTGCCAGCAGCAAGCGGGGGGCTGAGACCGGGGAGCTGTTTTTT. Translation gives CASSKRGAETGELFF.

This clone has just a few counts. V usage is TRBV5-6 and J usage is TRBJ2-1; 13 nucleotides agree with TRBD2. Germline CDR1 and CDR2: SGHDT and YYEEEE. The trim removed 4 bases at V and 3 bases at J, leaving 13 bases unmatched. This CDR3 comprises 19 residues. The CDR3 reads CASSPRLAGGLSDYNEQFF. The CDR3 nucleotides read TGTGCCAGCAGCCCCCGACTAGCGGGGGGCCTCTCGGACTACAATGAGCAGTTCTTC.

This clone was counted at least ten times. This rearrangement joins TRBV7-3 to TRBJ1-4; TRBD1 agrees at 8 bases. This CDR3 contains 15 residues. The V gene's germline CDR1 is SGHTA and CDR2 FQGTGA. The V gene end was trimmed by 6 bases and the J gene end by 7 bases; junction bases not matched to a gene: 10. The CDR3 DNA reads TGTGCCAGCAGATTACCCGGACAGGGTGGTGAAAAACTGTTTTTT. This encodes CASRLPGQGGEKLFF.